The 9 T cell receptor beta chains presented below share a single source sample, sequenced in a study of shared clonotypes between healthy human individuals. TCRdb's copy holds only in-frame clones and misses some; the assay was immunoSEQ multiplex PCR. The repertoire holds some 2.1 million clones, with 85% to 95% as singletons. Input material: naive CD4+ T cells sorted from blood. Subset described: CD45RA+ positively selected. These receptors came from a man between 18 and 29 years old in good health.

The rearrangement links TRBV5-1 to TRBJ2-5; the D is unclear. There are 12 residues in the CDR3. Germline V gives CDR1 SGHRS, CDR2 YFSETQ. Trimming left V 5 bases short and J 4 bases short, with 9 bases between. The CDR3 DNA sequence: TGCGCCAGCAGGTCAGATAGAGAGACCCAGTACTTC. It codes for CASRSDRETQYF.

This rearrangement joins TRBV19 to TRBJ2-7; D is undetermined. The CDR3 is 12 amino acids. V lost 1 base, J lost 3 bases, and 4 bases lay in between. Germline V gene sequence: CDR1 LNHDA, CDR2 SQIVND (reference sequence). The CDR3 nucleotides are TGTGCCAGTAGTATAGCGGGCTACGAGCAGTACTTC. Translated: CASSIAGYEQYF.

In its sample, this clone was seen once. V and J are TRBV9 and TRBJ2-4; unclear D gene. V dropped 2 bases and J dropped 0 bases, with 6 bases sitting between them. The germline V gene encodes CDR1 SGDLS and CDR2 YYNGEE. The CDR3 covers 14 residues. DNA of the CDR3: TGTGCCAGCAGCGTGAATCTAGCCAAAAACATTCAGTACTTC. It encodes CASSVNLAKNIQYF.

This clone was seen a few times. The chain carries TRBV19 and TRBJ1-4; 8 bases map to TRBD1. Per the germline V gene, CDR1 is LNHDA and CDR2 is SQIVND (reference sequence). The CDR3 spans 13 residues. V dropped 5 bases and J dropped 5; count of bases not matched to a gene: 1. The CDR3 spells CASSWTGNEKLFF. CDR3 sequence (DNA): TGTGCCAGTAGTTGGACAGGGAATGAAAAACTGTTTTTT.

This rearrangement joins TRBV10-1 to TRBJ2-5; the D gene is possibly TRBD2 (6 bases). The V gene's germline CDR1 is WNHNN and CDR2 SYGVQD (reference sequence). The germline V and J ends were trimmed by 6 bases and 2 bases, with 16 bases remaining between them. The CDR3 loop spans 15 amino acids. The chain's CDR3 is CASSPTGGRQETQYF. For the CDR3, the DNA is TGCGCCAGCAGCCCGACTGGAGGGAGACAAGAGACCCAGTACTTC.

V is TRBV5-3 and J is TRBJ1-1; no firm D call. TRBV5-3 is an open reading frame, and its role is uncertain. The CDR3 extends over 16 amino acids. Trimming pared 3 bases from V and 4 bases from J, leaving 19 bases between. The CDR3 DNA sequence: TGTGCCAGAAGCTATTACGTCCGCCCTGTCAGCACTGAAGCTTTCTTT. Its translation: CARSYYVRPVSTEAFF.

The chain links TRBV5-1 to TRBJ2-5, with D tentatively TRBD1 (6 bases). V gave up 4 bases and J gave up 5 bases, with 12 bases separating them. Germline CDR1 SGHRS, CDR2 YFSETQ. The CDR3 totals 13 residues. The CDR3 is CASSANGQETQYF. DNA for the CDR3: TGCGCCAGCAGCGCCAACGGACAGGAGACCCAGTACTTC. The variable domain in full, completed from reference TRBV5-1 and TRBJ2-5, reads KAGVTQTPRYLIKTRGQQVTLSCSPISGHRSVSWYQQTPGQGLQFLFEYFSETQRNKGNFPGRFSGRQFSNSRSEMNVSTLELGDSALYLCASSANGQETQYFGPGTRLLVL.

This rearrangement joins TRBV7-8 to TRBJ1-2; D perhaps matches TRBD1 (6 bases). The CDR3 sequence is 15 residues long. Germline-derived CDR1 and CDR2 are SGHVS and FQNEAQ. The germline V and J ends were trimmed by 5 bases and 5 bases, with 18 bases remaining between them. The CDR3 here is CASSLKQGLEYGYTF. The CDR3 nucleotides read TGTGCCAGCAGCCTGAAACAGGGTCTGGAGTATGGCTACACCTTC.

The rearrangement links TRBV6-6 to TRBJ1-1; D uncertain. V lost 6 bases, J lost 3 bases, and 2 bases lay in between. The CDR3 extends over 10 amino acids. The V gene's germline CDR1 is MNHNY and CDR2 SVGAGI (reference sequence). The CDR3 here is CASRYTEAFF. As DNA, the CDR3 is TGTGCCAGCAGGTACACTGAAGCTTTCTTT.